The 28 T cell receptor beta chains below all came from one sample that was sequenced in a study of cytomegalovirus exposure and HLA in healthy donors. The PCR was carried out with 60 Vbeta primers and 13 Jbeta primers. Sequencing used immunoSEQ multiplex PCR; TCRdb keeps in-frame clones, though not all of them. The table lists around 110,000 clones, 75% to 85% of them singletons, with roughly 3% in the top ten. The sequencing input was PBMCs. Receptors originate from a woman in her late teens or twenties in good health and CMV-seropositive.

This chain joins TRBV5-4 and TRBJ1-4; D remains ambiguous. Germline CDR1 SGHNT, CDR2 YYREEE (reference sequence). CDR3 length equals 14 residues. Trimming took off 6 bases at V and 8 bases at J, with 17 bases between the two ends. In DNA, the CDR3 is TGTGCCAGCAAAGAAAACGGGTCGGGGGAAAAACTGTTTTTT. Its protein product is CASKENGSGEKLFF.

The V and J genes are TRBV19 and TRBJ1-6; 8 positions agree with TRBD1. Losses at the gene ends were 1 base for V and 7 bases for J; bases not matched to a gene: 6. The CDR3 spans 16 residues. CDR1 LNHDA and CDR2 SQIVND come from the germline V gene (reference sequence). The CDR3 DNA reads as TGTGCCAGTAGTATAGCGGGCAGACAGGGGAATTCACCCCTCCACTTT. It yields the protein CASSIAGRQGNSPLHF.

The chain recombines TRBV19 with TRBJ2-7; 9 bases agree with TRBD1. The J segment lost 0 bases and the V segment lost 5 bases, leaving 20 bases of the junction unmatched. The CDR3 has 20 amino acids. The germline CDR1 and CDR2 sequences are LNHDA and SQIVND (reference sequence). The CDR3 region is CASSRGPGQGGGPGSYEQYF. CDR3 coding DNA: TGTGCCAGTAGTCGAGGACCGGGACAGGGTGGCGGTCCTGGCTCCTACGAGCAGTACTTC.

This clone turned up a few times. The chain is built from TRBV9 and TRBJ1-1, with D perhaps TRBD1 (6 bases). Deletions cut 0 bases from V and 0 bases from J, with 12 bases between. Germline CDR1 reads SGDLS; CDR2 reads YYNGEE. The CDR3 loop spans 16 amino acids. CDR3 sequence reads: CASSVGAGDLNTEAFF. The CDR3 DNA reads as TGTGCCAGCAGCGTAGGGGCAGGGGACCTGAACACTGAAGCTTTCTTT.

Here the CDR3 reads CASSDANRVVGEQYF. Here the CDR3 DNA reads TGTGCCAGCAGTGACGCGAACAGGGTAGTTGGGGAGCAGTACTTC. The chain couples TRBV2 to TRBJ2-7; possibly TRBD1 for D (6 bases). Between the trimmed V and J ends, which lost 3 bases and 7 bases, there was a span of 19 bases. The CDR3 runs to 15 residues. Germline CDR1 and CDR2: SNHLY and FYNNEI.

CDR3 sequence reads: CASSSIQGGISNQPQHF. The CDR3 DNA sequence: TGTGCCAGCAGTTCTATACAGGGGGGAATAAGCAATCAGCCCCAGCATTTT. The chain has TRBV28 and TRBJ1-5, with 8 bases lining up with TRBD1. The CDR3 is 17 amino acids. Germline values: CDR1 MDHEN, CDR2 SYDVKM. V shed 4 bases and J 1 base; nucleotides not matched to a gene: 9.

The DNA of the CDR3 is TGCGCCAGCAGTCAGGCAGGGAAGAACACTGAAGCTTTCTTT. Protein: CASSQAGKNTEAFF. This chain connects TRBV10-1 to TRBJ1-1, with a tentative D call TRBD1 (5 bases). Trimming removed 5 bases from V and 1 base from J, with 11 bases in between. The CDR3 loop spans 14 amino acids. Per the germline V gene, CDR1 is WNHNN and CDR2 is SYGVQD (reference sequence).

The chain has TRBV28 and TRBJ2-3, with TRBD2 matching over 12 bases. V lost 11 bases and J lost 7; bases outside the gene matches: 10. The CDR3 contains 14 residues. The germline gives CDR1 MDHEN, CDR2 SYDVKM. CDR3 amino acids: CAGSSGRALYTQYF. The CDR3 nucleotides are TGTGCCGGTTCTAGCGGGAGGGCCCTATATACGCAGTATTTT. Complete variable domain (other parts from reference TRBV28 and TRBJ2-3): DVKVTQSSRYLVKRTGEKVFLECVQDMDHENMFWYRQDPGLGLRLIYFSYDVKMKEKGDIPEGYSVSREKKERFSLILESASTNQTSMYLCAGSSGRALYTQYFGPGTRLTVL.

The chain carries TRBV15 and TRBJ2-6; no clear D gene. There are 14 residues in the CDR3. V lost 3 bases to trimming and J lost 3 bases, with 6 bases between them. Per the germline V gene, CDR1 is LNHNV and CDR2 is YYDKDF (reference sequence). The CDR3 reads CATSSSSGANVLTF. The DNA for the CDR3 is TGTGCCACCAGCAGTTCGAGTGGGGCCAACGTCCTGACTTTC.

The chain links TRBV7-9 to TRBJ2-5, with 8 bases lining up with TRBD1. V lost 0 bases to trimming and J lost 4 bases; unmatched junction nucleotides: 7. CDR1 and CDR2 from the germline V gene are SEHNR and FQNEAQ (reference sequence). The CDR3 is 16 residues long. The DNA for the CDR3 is TGTGCCAGCAGCTTAGCGGGCCAGGGGGCACGAGAGACCCAGTACTTC. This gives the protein CASSLAGQGARETQYF.

This CDR3 reads CASSFSVPNTGELFF. DNA of the CDR3: TGTGCCAGCAGCTTTAGCGTTCCGAACACCGGGGAGCTGTTTTTT. The rearrangement links TRBV5-6 to TRBJ2-2; TRBD2 might be the D (5 bases). Per germline, CDR1 SGHDT and CDR2 YYEEEE. V was clipped by 2 bases and J by 0 bases, with 8 bases between them. The CDR3 spans 15 residues.

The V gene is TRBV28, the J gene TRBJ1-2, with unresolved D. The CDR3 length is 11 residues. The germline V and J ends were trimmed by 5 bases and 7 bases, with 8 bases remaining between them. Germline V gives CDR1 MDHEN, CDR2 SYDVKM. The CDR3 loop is CASSLGVGYTF. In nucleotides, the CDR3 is TGTGCCAGCAGTCTCGGGGTTGGCTACACCTTC.

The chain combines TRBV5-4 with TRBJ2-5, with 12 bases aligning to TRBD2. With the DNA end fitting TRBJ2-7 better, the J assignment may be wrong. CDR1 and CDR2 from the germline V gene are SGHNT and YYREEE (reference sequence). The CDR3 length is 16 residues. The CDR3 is CASSLGLAGDSYEQYF. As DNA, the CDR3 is TGTGCCAGCAGCTTGGGACTAGCGGGAGACTCCTACGAGCAGTACTTC.

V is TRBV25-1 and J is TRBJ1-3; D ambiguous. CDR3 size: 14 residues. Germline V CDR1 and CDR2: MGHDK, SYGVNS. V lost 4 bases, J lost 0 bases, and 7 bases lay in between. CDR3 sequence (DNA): TGTGCCAGCAGTGGGGCCAACTCTGGAAACACCATATATTTT. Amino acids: CASSGANSGNTIYF.

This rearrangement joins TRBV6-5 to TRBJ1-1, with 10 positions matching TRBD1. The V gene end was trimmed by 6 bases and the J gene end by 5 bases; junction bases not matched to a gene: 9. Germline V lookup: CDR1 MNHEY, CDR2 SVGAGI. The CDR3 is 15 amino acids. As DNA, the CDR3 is TGTGCCAGCAGACCCATTAGGACAGGGGGAACTGAAGCTTTCTTT. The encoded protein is CASRPIRTGGTEAFF.

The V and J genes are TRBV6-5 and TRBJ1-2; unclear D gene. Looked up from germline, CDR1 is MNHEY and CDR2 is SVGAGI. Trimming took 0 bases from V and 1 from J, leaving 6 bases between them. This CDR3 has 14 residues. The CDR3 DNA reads TGTGCCAGCAGTTACTCAGGACTTAACTATGGCTACACCTTC. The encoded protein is CASSYSGLNYGYTF.

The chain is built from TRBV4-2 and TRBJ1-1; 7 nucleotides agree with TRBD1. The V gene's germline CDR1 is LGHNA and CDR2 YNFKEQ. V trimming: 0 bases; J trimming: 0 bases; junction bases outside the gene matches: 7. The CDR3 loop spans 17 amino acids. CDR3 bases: TGTGCCAGCAGCCAAGACCCGGCAGGGGGGATGAACACTGAAGCTTTCTTT. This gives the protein CASSQDPAGGMNTEAFF.

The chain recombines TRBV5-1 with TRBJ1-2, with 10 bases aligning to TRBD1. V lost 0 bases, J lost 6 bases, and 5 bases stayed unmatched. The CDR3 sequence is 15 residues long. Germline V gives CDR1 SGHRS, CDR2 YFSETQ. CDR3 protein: CASSLGQGAGDGYTF. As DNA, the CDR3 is TGCGCCAGCAGCTTGGGACAGGGGGCAGGAGATGGCTACACCTTC.

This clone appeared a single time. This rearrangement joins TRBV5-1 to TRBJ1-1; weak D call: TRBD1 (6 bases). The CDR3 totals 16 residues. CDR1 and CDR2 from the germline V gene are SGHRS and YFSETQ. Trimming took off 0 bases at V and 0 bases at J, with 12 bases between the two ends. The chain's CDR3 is CASSLADGQMNTEAFF. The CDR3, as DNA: TGCGCCAGCAGCTTGGCCGACGGACAGATGAACACTGAAGCTTTCTTT.

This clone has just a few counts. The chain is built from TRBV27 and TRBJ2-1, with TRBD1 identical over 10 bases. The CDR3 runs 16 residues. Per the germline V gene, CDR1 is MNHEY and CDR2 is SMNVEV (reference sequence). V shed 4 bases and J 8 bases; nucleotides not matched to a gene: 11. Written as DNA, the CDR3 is TGTGCCAGCAGTTCACTACTAGGGACAGGGGTCGATGAGCAGTTCTTC. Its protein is CASSSLLGTGVDEQFF.

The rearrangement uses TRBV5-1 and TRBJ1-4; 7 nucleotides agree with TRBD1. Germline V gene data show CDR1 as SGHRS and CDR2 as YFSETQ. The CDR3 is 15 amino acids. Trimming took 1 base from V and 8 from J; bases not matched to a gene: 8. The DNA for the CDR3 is TGCGCCAGCAGCTTGTCGCAGGGGGGACGGGAAAAACTGTTTTTT. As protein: CASSLSQGGREKLFF.

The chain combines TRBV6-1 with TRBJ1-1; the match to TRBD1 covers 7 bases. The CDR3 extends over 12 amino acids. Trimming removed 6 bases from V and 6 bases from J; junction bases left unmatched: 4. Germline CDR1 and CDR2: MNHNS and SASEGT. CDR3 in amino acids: CASSGTDSEAFF. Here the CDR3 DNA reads TGTGCCAGCAGCGGGACAGATTCTGAAGCTTTCTTT.

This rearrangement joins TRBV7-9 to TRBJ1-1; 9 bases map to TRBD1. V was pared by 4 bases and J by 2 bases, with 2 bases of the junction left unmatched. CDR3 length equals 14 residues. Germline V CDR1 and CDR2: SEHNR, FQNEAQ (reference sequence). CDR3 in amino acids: CASSWDRDNTEAFF. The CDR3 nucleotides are TGTGCCAGCAGCTGGGACAGGGACAACACTGAAGCTTTCTTT.

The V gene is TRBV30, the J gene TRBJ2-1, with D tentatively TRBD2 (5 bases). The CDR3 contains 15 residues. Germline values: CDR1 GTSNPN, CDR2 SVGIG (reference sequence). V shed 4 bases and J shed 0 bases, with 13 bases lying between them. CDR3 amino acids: CAWNNGISSYNEQFF. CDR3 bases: TGTGCCTGGAATAACGGGATCAGCTCCTACAATGAGCAGTTCTTC.

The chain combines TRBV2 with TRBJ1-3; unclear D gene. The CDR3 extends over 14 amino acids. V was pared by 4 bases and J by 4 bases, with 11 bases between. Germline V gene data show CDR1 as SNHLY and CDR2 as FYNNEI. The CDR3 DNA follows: TGTGCCAGCAGTGTAGAGGAATACGGAAACACCATATATTTT. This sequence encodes CASSVEEYGNTIYF.

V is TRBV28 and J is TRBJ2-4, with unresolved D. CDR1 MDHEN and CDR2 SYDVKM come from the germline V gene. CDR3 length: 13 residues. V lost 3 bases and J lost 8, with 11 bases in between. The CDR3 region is CASSFQTRDIQYF. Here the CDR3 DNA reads TGTGCCAGCAGTTTCCAGACTCGAGACATTCAGTACTTC.

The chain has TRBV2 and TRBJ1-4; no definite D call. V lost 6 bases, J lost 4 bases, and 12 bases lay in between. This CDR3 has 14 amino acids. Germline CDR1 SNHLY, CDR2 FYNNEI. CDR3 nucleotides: TGTGCCAGCAGCCCGGAGCGAGGTAATGAAAAACTGTTTTTT. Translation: CASSPERGNEKLFF.

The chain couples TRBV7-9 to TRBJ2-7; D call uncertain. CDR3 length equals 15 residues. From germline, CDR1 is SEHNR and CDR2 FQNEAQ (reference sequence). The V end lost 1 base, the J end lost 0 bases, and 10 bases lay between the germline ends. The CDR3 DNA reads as TGTGCCAGCAGCTTAGGAGTCTGGAGCTCCTACGAGCAGTACTTC. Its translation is CASSLGVWSSYEQYF. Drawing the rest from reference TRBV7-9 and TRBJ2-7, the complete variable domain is DTGVSQNPRHKITKRGQNVTFRCDPISEHNRLYWYRQTLGQGPEFLTYFQNEAQLEKSRLLSDRFSAERPKGSFSTLEIQRTEQGDSAMYLCASSLGVWSSYEQYFGPGTRLTVT.